This T cell receptor beta chain was captured by sequencing in a study of HIV-infected patients and healthy controls. General study results and limits: HIV-infected repertoires had significantly higher mean Gini indices than controls, possibly reflecting oligoclonality.

This clonotype was observed many times. No antigen is known for it. Trimming cost V 4 bases and J 5 bases; bases outside gene matches: 15. CDR3 length equals 16 residues. The V gene's germline CDR1 is SQVTM and CDR2 ANQGSEA. The repertoire came from unfractionated whole blood and reflected all unsorted peripheral T cells. Reverse transcription used about 500 ng RNA and constant-region primers for alpha and beta. Alpha and beta chain libraries were made separately by chain-specific third strand synthesis with multiplexing indices. TCRdb reprocessed the 5' RACE reads with MiXCR, giving one entry per CDR3 protein. The data contain roughly 13,000 distinct CDR3 sequences, approximately 10% of them singletons.

V and J are TRBV29-1 and TRBJ2-3, with TRBD2 identical over 7 bases. Sequencing was carried out using blood. The receptor was derived from an adult in good health. The CDR3 DNA follows: TGCAGCGTTGCGGTGGCTAGCGGAAGTTTGGAAGATACGCAGTATTTT. Translation: CSVAVASGSLEDTQYF.